This T cell receptor (beta chain) was found in a study of shared clonotypes between healthy human individuals. Clones were read by immunoSEQ multiplex PCR, and TCRdb kept only the in-frame ones, dropping some. The sample holds under 600,000 clones; roughly 98% are singletons and the top ten take around 0.3%. The CDR3 is 14 amino acids. Germline CDR1 is MNHEY and CDR2 is SMNVEV (reference sequence). Trimming removed 5 bases at V and 2 bases at J, with 13 bases between. The naive CD8 fraction comprised CD45RO-negative cells positively selected for CCR7 and excluded terminally differentiated effector memory CD45RA+ cells.

Sequencing input: naive CD8+ T cells sorted from blood. The chain links TRBV27 to TRBJ2-7, with a weak D call TRBD2 (6 bases). This receptor was identified in a man aged 30 to 39 in good health. The CDR3 DNA sequence: TGTGCCAGCAGTCTCCCGGGAGCCGCCTACGAGCAGTACTTC. Protein product: CASSLPGAAYEQYF.